The 8 T cell receptor beta chains below all came from one sample that was sequenced in a study of somatic mutations in cytotoxic T cells in rheumatoid arthritis. Measured with immunoSEQ multiplex PCR; TCRdb has only the in-frame clones, and not every one. This sample carries more than 9,000 clones, around 79% of them seen once, and the ten largest clones take roughly 36%. The sample consisted of CD8+ T cells sorted from blood. The source of these receptors is an adult with rheumatoid arthritis.

This clone has a single count. The J gene is TRBJ1-1, the V gene TRBV6-1; the D is unclear. V lost 7 bases and J lost 8, with 8 bases in between. CDR1 and CDR2 from the germline V gene are MNHNS and SASEGT. The CDR3 length is 10 residues. The CDR3 DNA is TGTGCCAGCATGCGGATCGAAGCTTTCTTT. As protein: CASMRIEAFF.

The V call is TRBV9, the J call TRBJ2-5, with D uncertain. The CDR3 is 13 residues long. The V end was cut by 0 bases, the J end by 3 bases, with 6 bases between. Germline CDR1 SGDLS, CDR2 YYNGEE. The CDR3 nucleotides read TGTGCCAGCAGCGTAGGGGGAAAAGAGACCCAGTACTTC. Protein product: CASSVGGKETQYF.

This chain connects TRBV6-5 to TRBJ2-3, with 11 bases aligning to TRBD2. The CDR3 is 15 amino acids. The V gene's germline CDR1 is MNHEY and CDR2 SVGAGI. V shed 6 bases, J shed 2 bases, and the junction held 4 bases outside the gene matches. This chain's CDR3 is CASSPLAGDTDTQYF. CDR3 DNA sequence: TGTGCCAGCAGCCCACTAGCGGGGGACACAGATACGCAGTATTTT.

V usage is TRBV5-6 and J usage is TRBJ2-5; 9 bases are shared with TRBD2. The CDR3 extends over 16 amino acids. Per germline, CDR1 SGHDT and CDR2 YYEEEE. V was clipped by 0 bases and J by 5 bases; unmatched bases: 8. Written as DNA, the CDR3 is TGTGCCAGCAGCTTGGCCCCAGCGGGGGGCAGGGAGACCCAGTACTTC. This encodes CASSLAPAGGRETQYF. The entire variable domain, with the rest obtained from reference TRBV5-6 and TRBJ2-5, is as follows: DAGVTQSPTHLIKTRGQQVTLRCSPKSGHDTVSWYQQALGQGPQFIFQYYEEEERQRGNFPDRFSGHQFPNYSSELNVNALLLGDSALYLCASSLAPAGGRETQYFGPGTRLLVL.

This clone has just a few counts. This chain uses TRBV4-2 with TRBJ2-7; D unresolved. Germline values: CDR1 LGHNA, CDR2 YNFKEQ. The CDR3 covers 13 residues. V dropped 4 bases and J dropped 1 base, with 8 bases sitting between them. DNA for the CDR3: TGTGCCAGCAGCCCCACGTTGTCCTACGAGCAGTACTTC. Its protein is CASSPTLSYEQYF.

This chain connects TRBV6-5 to TRBJ2-7, with D possibly TRBD1 on 5 matching bases. The CDR3 sequence is 13 residues long. V was pared by 6 bases and J by 6 bases, with 15 bases between. Germline V gene lookup returns CDR1 MNHEY and CDR2 SVGAGI. Here the CDR3 reads CASRNKQASEQYF. In DNA form, the CDR3 reads TGTGCCAGCAGAAACAAACAGGCCTCCGAGCAGTACTTC.

This clone was counted a single time. V gene TRBV7-2 combines with J gene TRBJ2-3; 8 bases match TRBD1. This CDR3 spans 18 amino acids. Trimming took 1 base from V and 4 from J; bases not matched to a gene: 13. Germline CDR1 is SGHTA and CDR2 is FQGNSA. The CDR3 coding sequence is TGTGCCAGCAGCTTAGTGACAGGACAGGGTAGGATCTCAGATACGCAGTATTTT. Translation: CASSLVTGQGRISDTQYF.

The rearrangement uses TRBV6-1 and TRBJ2-4; 7 positions match TRBD1. Trimming removed 10 bases from V and 1 base from J; junction bases left unmatched: 4. This CDR3 is 13 amino acids long. From germline, CDR1 is MNHNS and CDR2 SASEGT. CDR3 residues: CATMTGAKNIQYF. Here the CDR3 DNA reads TGTGCCACCATGACAGGGGCCAAAAACATTCAGTACTTC.